The 8 T cell receptor beta chains reported below all come from one sample, sequenced in a study of graft-versus-host responses after intestinal transplantation. Graft-derived tissue was subjected to processing to liberate intraepithelial and lamina propria lymphocytes. Data came from immunoSEQ multiplex PCR; TCRdb stores just in-frame clones and leaves some out. The table lists more than 9,000 clones, approximately 81% of them singletons, with approximately 25% in the top ten. This sample comprised ileum tissue, obtained less than 550 days after intestinal transplant. Receptors were obtained from a human patient who received an intestinal transplant, so some T cells may come from the graft donor.

Comment on this clone: A far more abundant clone sits one base away, making this likely a read error. J is TRBJ2-7 and V is TRBV2; TRBD2 agrees at 10 bases. Germline V gene data show CDR1 as SNHLY and CDR2 as FYNNEI. The CDR3 has 14 amino acids. V gave up 2 bases and J gave up 6 bases; unmatched junction bases: 4. In DNA form, the CDR3 reads TGTGCCAGCAGTGAACCACTAGCGGGATGCGAGCAGTACTTC. Translated: CASSEPLAGCEQYF.

The chain has TRBV7-9 and TRBJ1-3; D unresolved. The CDR3 runs to 15 residues. The V gene's germline CDR1 is SEHNR and CDR2 FQNEAQ (reference sequence). V lost 1 base, J lost 4 bases, and 11 bases lay in between. Here the CDR3 reads CASSLDPSGGNTIYF. The CDR3 bases are TGTGCCAGCAGCTTAGATCCCTCGGGAGGAAACACCATATATTTT. The full variable domain, with the rest looked up from reference TRBV7-9 and TRBJ1-3, is DTGVSQNPRHKITKRGQNVTFRCDPISEHNRLYWYRQTLGQGPEFLTYFQNEAQLEKSRLLSDRFSAERPKGSFSTLEIQRTEQGDSAMYLCASSLDPSGGNTIYFGEGSWLTVV.

The CDR3 DNA reads TGTGCAAGTCGCCAAACCGAGTGTGGGACTAGCGGGAGATTTAGCACAGATACGCAGTATTTT. Translation: CASRQTECGTSGRFSTDTQYF. J is TRBJ2-3 and V is TRBV12-2; TRBD2, the D gene given by the table, was not confirmed from the DNA. TRBV12-2 is flagged as a pseudogene. The CDR3 has 21 amino acids.

The chain is built from TRBV6-6 and TRBJ1-2, with TRBD1 as a possible D gene (6 bases). This CDR3 has 15 residues. Germline V lookup: CDR1 MNHNY, CDR2 SVGAGI (reference sequence). V was cut by 3 bases and J by 3 bases, with 14 bases left in between. Here the CDR3 reads CASSYIGGSDYGYTF. The CDR3 nucleotides read TGTGCCAGCAGTTATATCGGGGGCTCTGACTATGGCTACACCTTC.

The rearrangement joins TRBV6-1 to TRBJ2-5; TRBD1 agrees at 7 bases. The J call may not be correct, given that the DNA end is closer to TRBJ2-7. The CDR3 runs to 14 residues. Germline V gene data show CDR1 as MNHNS and CDR2 as SASEGT. CDR3 bases: TGTGCCAGCAGCCTCGACAGGGTTTTCTACGAGCAGTACTTC. Residues: CASSLDRVFYEQYF.

This chain links TRBV21-1 with TRBJ1-1. TRBV21-1 is labeled a pseudogene. CDR3 length: 17 residues. The CDR3 sequence: CASSISSVGWGRVRAFF. In DNA, the CDR3 is TGTGCCAGCAGCATTTCTTCCGTAGGATGGGGGAGGGTAAGAGCTTTCTTT.

V usage is TRBV10-3 and J usage is TRBJ2-5; 12 nucleotides line up with TRBD2. The J call may not be correct, given that the DNA end is closer to TRBJ2-7. CDR1 is ENHRY, CDR2 SYGVKD, per germline. This CDR3 contains 14 residues. The CDR3 here is CAISEGTSGYEQYF. The CDR3 nucleotides are TGTGCCATCAGTGAAGGGACTAGCGGGTACGAGCAGTACTTC.

The CDR3 loop reads CATLGLAGGEQFF. The CDR3 region has the DNA TGTGCCACTCTGGGACTAGCTGGCGGTGAGCAGTTCTTC. This chain links TRBV6-6 with TRBJ2-1; TRBD2 agrees at 9 bases. Trimming cost V 10 bases and J 9 bases; bases outside gene matches: 10. Germline V gene lookup returns CDR1 MNHNY and CDR2 SVGAGI (reference sequence). The CDR3 runs 13 residues.